This entry lists 20 T cell receptor beta chains sequenced from one sample in a study of cytomegalovirus exposure and HLA in healthy donors. A multiplex PCR was run with 60 Vbeta primers and 13 Jbeta primers. Sequencing was performed with immunoSEQ multiplex PCR; in TCRdb, only in-frame clones are kept and a portion is missing. Of about 140,000 clones listed, roughly four fifths were seen once; the top ten hold approximately 1.5%. The sample comprised PBMCs. The receptor source for this set is a young man in good health and CMV-seropositive.

The chain links TRBV5-1 to TRBJ2-1; D unresolved. CDR1 is SGHRS, CDR2 YFSETQ, per germline. CDR3 size: 13 residues. V shed 1 base and J shed 7 bases, with 9 bases lying between them. The CDR3 DNA follows: TGCGCCAGCAGCTTGACACCTCGAAATGAGCAGTTCTTC. This codes for CASSLTPRNEQFF.

This chain links TRBV9 with TRBJ2-7, with 7 bases lining up with TRBD2. The CDR3 loop spans 13 amino acids. Germline assignment: CDR1 SGDLS and CDR2 YYNGEE. J gave up 5 bases and V 3 bases, and 5 bases lay outside the gene matches. CDR3 region: CASSAGGLDEQYF. The CDR3 bases are TGTGCCAGCAGCGCGGGAGGCCTGGACGAGCAGTACTTC.

The chain's CDR3 is CASSLGDRELFF. DNA for the CDR3: TGTGCCAGCAGCTTAGGGGACAGAGAACTGTTTTTT. The chain combines TRBV7-9 with TRBJ1-4; TRBD1 matches 7 bases. The germline gives CDR1 SEHNR, CDR2 FQNEAQ (reference sequence). Trimming took 1 base from V and 12 from J; bases not matched to a gene: 2. The CDR3 loop spans 12 amino acids.

This sequence joins TRBV28 and TRBJ2-5, with 12 bases identical to TRBD1. TRBJ2-7 explains the end of the DNA better; the J call may be wrong. CDR1 and CDR2 from the germline V gene are MDHEN and SYDVKM. CDR3 length equals 14 residues. The CDR3 nucleotides are TGTGCCAGCAGTCCGGGACAGGGGGCTTACGAGCAGTACTTC. It codes for CASSPGQGAYEQYF.

The chain has TRBV7-6 and TRBJ1-6; perhaps TRBD1 as D (5 bases). Trimming removed 5 bases from V and 10 bases from J, with 12 bases in between. Germline V gene data show CDR1 as SGHVS and CDR2 as FNYEAQ. The CDR3 has 13 residues. CDR3 residues: CASSETGGSPLHF. CDR3 sequence (DNA): TGTGCCAGCAGCGAAACGGGGGGATCACCCCTCCACTTT.

This sequence joins TRBV27 and TRBJ2-7; D ambiguous. CDR1 is MNHEY and CDR2 is SMNVEV in the germline V gene (reference sequence). CDR3 size: 13 residues. V was pared by 6 bases and J by 5 bases, with 14 bases between. The CDR3 sequence: CASRPTWSHEQYF. The CDR3 DNA follows: TGTGCCAGCAGGCCTACTTGGTCCCACGAGCAGTACTTC.

The CDR3 here is CASSSPGTDRAIQYF. The DNA for the CDR3 is TGTGCCAGCAGTTCCCCAGGGACAGACAGAGCTATTCAGTACTTC. The chain uses TRBV2 and TRBJ2-4; 7 nucleotides agree with TRBD1. V lost 5 bases to trimming and J lost 10 bases; unmatched junction nucleotides: 14. The CDR3 runs 15 residues. Germline loops: CDR1 SNHLY, CDR2 FYNNEI.

The V call is TRBV6-5, the J call TRBJ1-2, with D maybe TRBD1 (6 bases). Germline loops: CDR1 MNHEY, CDR2 SVGAGI. Trimming removed 10 bases from V and 4 bases from J, with 16 bases in between. This CDR3 spans 13 amino acids. CDR3 amino acids: CAIFKGDGYGYTF. The DNA of the CDR3 is TGTGCCATTTTCAAGGGGGACGGCTATGGCTACACCTTC.

J is TRBJ1-1 and V is TRBV30, with 9 bases fitting TRBD1. CDR3 length: 18 residues. Germline CDR1 reads GTSNPN; CDR2 reads SVGIG (reference sequence). The ends lost 1 base at V and 4 bases at J; junction bases unmatched: 16. The chain's CDR3 is CAWSAPDPRGTGFTEAFF. DNA for the CDR3: TGTGCCTGGAGTGCCCCGGACCCTCGAGGGACAGGGTTCACTGAAGCTTTCTTT.

J is TRBJ1-1 and V is TRBV6-5, with D uncertain. V lost 6 bases and J 0 bases, leaving 8 bases between the germline ends. Germline CDR1 MNHEY, CDR2 SVGAGI. The CDR3 is made up of 13 amino acids. The CDR3 bases are TGTGCCAGCAGACGTCAGGTGAACACTGAAGCTTTCTTT. Translated: CASRRQVNTEAFF.

The V and J genes are TRBV28 and TRBJ2-7; possible D gene TRBD1, 6 bases. The length of the CDR3 is 14 residues. Germline V gives CDR1 MDHEN, CDR2 SYDVKM. With 5 bases removed from V and 2 bases from J, the gap between germline ends came to 13 bases. The CDR3 DNA follows: TGTGCCAGCAGTAAAACAGGGTTCCCCTACGAGCAGTACTTC. Translated, it gives CASSKTGFPYEQYF. Combining the CDR3 with reference TRBV28 and TRBJ2-7 gives the whole variable domain DVKVTQSSRYLVKRTGEKVFLECVQDMDHENMFWYRQDPGLGLRLIYFSYDVKMKEKGDIPEGYSVSREKKERFSLILESASTNQTSMYLCASSKTGFPYEQYFGPGTRLTVT.

The chain has TRBV18 and TRBJ1-5; D might be TRBD1 (6 bases). Between the trimmed V and J ends, which lost 5 bases and 0 bases, there was a span of 8 bases. The CDR3 sequence is 14 residues long. Germline loops: CDR1 KGHSH, CDR2 LQKENI. CDR3 residues: CASSVQGSNQPQHF. CDR3 DNA: TGTGCCAGCTCAGTACAGGGTAGCAATCAGCCCCAGCATTTT. Combining the CDR3 with reference TRBV18 and TRBJ1-5 gives the whole variable domain NAGVMQNPRHLVRRRGQEARLRCSPMKGHSHVYWYRQLPEEGLKFMVYLQKENIIDESGMPKERFSAEFPKEGPSILRIQQVVRGDSAAYFCASSVQGSNQPQHFGDGTRLSIL.

The chain uses TRBV28 and TRBJ2-7; 9 bases align to TRBD1. The CDR3 contains 13 residues. Looked up from germline, CDR1 is MDHEN and CDR2 is SYDVKM. The V and J ends lost 6 bases and 4 bases, in that order; junction bases with no gene match: 4. CDR3 DNA: TGTGCCAGCAGCGGACAGGGGTGGTACGAGCAGTACTTC. Translation gives CASSGQGWYEQYF.

The V gene is TRBV14, the J gene TRBJ2-5; TRBD1 matches at 8 bases. There are 16 residues in the CDR3. Trimming at V came to 6 bases and at J to 1 base, leaving 10 bases not matched to a gene. Germline CDR1 SGHDN, CDR2 FVKESK. CDR3 coding DNA: TGTGCCAGCAGTCCAGGGCAGGGGGCCATCCAAGAGACCCAGTACTTC. The encoded protein is CASSPGQGAIQETQYF. Full variable domain (outside the CDR3, taken from reference TRBV14 and TRBJ2-5): EAGVTQFPSHSVIEKGQTVTLRCDPISGHDNLYWYRRVMGKEIKFLLHFVKESKQDESGMPNNRFLAERTGGTYSTLKVQPAELEDSGVYFCASSPGQGAIQETQYFGPGTRLLVL.

This chain connects TRBV30 to TRBJ2-7; D is possibly TRBD2 (6 bases). The ends were cut back, 3 bases at V and 6 bases at J, with 15 bases in the middle. The CDR3 has 13 amino acids. CDR1 is GTSNPN, CDR2 SVGIG, per germline (reference sequence). In DNA form, the CDR3 reads TGTGCCTGGAGGGCGGGGCCCCTCTCCGAGCAGTACTTC. It encodes CAWRAGPLSEQYF.

The chain employs TRBV7-8 and TRBJ1-2, with a tentative D call TRBD1 (6 bases). This CDR3 has 14 amino acids. With 1 base removed from V and 7 bases from J, the gap between germline ends came to 13 bases. Per the germline V gene, CDR1 is SGHVS and CDR2 is FQNEAQ. The DNA for the CDR3 is TGTGCCAGCAGCTTAGAGGGGGGGAGGGTTGGCTACACCTTC. As protein: CASSLEGGRVGYTF.

The chain joins TRBV11-3 to TRBJ1-1, with 7 bases fitting TRBD1. Germline loops: CDR1 SGHNT, CDR2 YENEEA. J lost 0 bases, V lost 4 bases, and 2 bases had no gene match. CDR3 length: 14 amino acids. The CDR3 DNA sequence: TGTGCCAGCAGCTGGGACAGCTTGAACACTGAAGCTTTCTTT. It encodes CASSWDSLNTEAFF.

A single count supports this clone. The chain links TRBV7-8 to TRBJ2-5; TRBD2 might be the D (6 bases). The J call is uncertain, as TRBJ2-7 better fits the DNA end. The CDR3 covers 15 residues. Germline CDR1 is SGHVS and CDR2 is FQNEAQ. CDR3 in DNA: TGTGCCAGCAGCGCAAGGAGGGACTTCCCCTACGAGCAGTACTTC. It codes for CASSARRDFPYEQYF.

The rearrangement uses TRBV7-8 and TRBJ2-5; TRBD1 matches at 9 bases. The CDR3 runs 16 residues. The V segment lost 2 bases and the J segment 5 bases; nucleotides outside the gene matches: 9. The germline V gene encodes CDR1 SGHVS and CDR2 FQNEAQ. CDR3 amino acids: CASSLPKDRGLETQYF. The CDR3 DNA follows: TGTGCCAGCAGCTTACCCAAGGACAGGGGATTGGAGACCCAGTACTTC.

V and J are TRBV9 and TRBJ1-4; D unresolved. The germline CDR1 and CDR2 sequences are SGDLS and YYNGEE. The CDR3 loop spans 15 amino acids. The ends were cut back, 0 bases at V and 4 bases at J, with 10 bases in the middle. CDR3 coding DNA: TGTGCCAGCAGCGTAGCTACCACGGTTAATGAAAAACTGTTTTTT. This translates into CASSVATTVNEKLFF.